Below, one TCR beta chain is given with its context. The junction had 6 bases not matched to a gene; V was cut back by 2 bases and J by 1 base. Looked up from germline, CDR1 is SGHVS and CDR2 is FQNEAQ. The length of the CDR3 is 16 residues. The data belong to a study of blood T cell repertoires in COVID-19. Across the whole study: T cells, B-cell-depleted T cells, or PBMCs supplied cDNA or gDNA.

Here immunoSEQ multiplex PCR was the method, and the copy in TCRdb shows in-frame clones only, minus some. The table has fewer than 85,000 clones, roughly 85% seen once. Specimen: peripheral blood. The source of this sequence is a human donor in a cohort sampled during active COVID-19. The V and J genes are TRBV7-8 and TRBJ2-7; TRBD2 agrees at 9 bases. Here the CDR3 reads CASSLWVAGDSYEQYF. As DNA, the CDR3 is TGTGCCAGCAGCTTATGGGTAGCGGGGGATTCCTACGAGCAGTACTTC.